The 3 T cell receptor beta chains reported below all come from one sample, sequenced in a study of T cell responses to AZD1222 COVID-19 vaccine (dated by TCRdb to the early 2020s). The intended sense of this specimen's time point label: about 28 days (+/-7) after the second vaccine dose. Library preparation used the immunoSEQ multiplex PCR assay. In its TCRdb copy, this immuneACCESS table keeps in-frame sequences only and misses some clones. Where compared with another copy, unresolved V genes explain less than half of these, and the others have no known cause. Here the sample has about 69,000 clones; about 80% occur a single time. The ten top clones hold over 11% of the sample. The input for sequencing was peripheral blood, taken 28 days after the second AZD1222 dose. These receptors all stem from an adult who received the AZD1222 COVID-19 vaccine.

This chain links TRBV29-1 with TRBJ1-1, with a possible D match to TRBD1 (5 bases). CDR3 length: 15 amino acids. The V end was cut by 4 bases, the J end by 4 bases, with 19 bases between. Germline V lookup: CDR1 SQVTM, CDR2 ANQGSEA. The chain's CDR3 is CSVVGGEGVGTEAFF. CDR3 sequence (DNA): TGCAGCGTTGTCGGGGGAGAAGGCGTGGGCACTGAAGCTTTCTTT.

The chain recombines TRBV4-1 with TRBJ2-1, with 8 bases that match TRBD2. The J segment lost 4 bases and the V segment lost 6 bases, leaving 5 bases of the junction unmatched. The CDR3 extends over 14 amino acids. Germline-derived CDR1 and CDR2 are MGHRA and YSYEKL. The CDR3 DNA follows: TGCGCCAGCAGAGTAGCGGGGCAATACAATGAGCAGTTCTTC. This gives the protein CASRVAGQYNEQFF.

The chain recombines TRBV27 with TRBJ2-7, with TRBD1 identical over 11 bases. CDR3 length equals 14 residues. The V and J ends lost 5 bases and 4 bases, in that order; junction bases with no gene match: 4. Germline lookup yields CDR1 MNHEY and CDR2 SMNVEV (reference sequence). This CDR3 is CASSRTGGSYEQYF. The CDR3 DNA is TGTGCCAGCAGTAGGACAGGGGGCTCTTACGAGCAGTACTTC.